This T cell receptor beta chain was documented in a study of cytomegalovirus exposure and HLA in healthy donors. In the study overall: Out of fewer than 500 genotyped donors, 81% belonged to the Caucasian-associated ancestry cluster.

Germline V lookup: CDR1 SGHTA, CDR2 FQGNSA. This CDR3 contains 13 residues. V lost 8 bases to trimming and J lost 2 bases, with 13 bases between them. With 60 Vbeta and 13 Jbeta primers, the PCR was carried out. Only in-frame clones appear in the TCRdb table, and some are missing; sequencing was by immunoSEQ multiplex PCR. The table has roughly 200,000 clones, more than 65% seen once. Unrecorded immune exposures were likely, despite nominal health at sampling. This clonotype originated in a female donor in good health and CMV-seronegative. The rearrangement links TRBV7-2 to TRBJ2-7; D remains ambiguous. The specimen sequenced was PBMCs. CDR3 amino acids: CASQVAGTYEQYF. The CDR3 DNA reads TGTGCCAGCCAAGTAGCTGGTACCTACGAGCAGTACTTC.